This TCR beta chain is drawn from a study of OX40 agonist ivuxolimab in advanced cancers. Study-wide context: Three individuals attained partial responses, comprising one hepatocellular carcinoma case and two cutaneous melanoma cases.

Points from the study as a whole: Some nonresponders likewise displayed low normalized T-cell clonal expansion.

V lost 1 base to trimming and J lost 1 base; unmatched junction nucleotides: 9. Germline V CDR1 and CDR2: LNHNV, YYDKDF (reference sequence). There are 17 residues in the CDR3. Sequencing was performed with immunoSEQ multiplex PCR; in TCRdb, only in-frame clones are kept and a portion is missing. The sample holds tens of thousands of clones, about 89% seen once. Worth noting for this clone: Antigen: not known.

Material: CD4+ or CD8+ T cells sorted from blood, obtained in a trial of the OX40 agonist ivuxolimab. The V gene is TRBV15, the J gene TRBJ2-5, with 7 nucleotides matching TRBD2. The receptor comes from an adult with an advanced solid tumor such as melanoma, head and neck, liver or kidney cancer. CDR3 coding DNA: TGTGCCACCAGCAGAGGTTTTGATAGCGGGTCCCAAGAGACCCAGTACTTC. Translation gives CATSRGFDSGSQETQYF.